These T cell receptor beta chains were read from a single sample in a study of blood T cell repertoires in COVID-19. The protocol was immunoSEQ multiplex PCR, while the TCRdb copy is restricted to in-frame clones and leaves out a portion. In the table there are about 170,000 clones, 92% of which are singletons. Material: peripheral blood. These receptors came from a man aged 25 to 45 with COVID-19, enrolled during active disease. CDR3s include the opening cysteine and the closing phenylalanine or tryptophan. A D gene is named only where the DNA matches it firmly. Size values are once, few and many counts, or a class for expanded clones, and some rows have none.

DNA	CDR3	size	V	length	J	D
TGTGCCAGCAGCTCCCACCTGAGGACAGGGACCTATGGCTACACCTTC	CASSSHLRTGTYGYTF	.	TRBV7-2	16	TRBJ1-2	TRBD1
TGCGCCAGCAGCCAAGATATTTGGCATGAGGACAGGGGGATTGAGACCCAGTACTTC	CASSQDIWHEDRGIETQYF	.	TRBV4-3	19	TRBJ2-5	TRBD1
TGTGCCAGTACCATGGACAGGGATCAGCCCCAGCATTTT	CASTMDRDQPQHF	.	TRBV19	13	TRBJ1-5	TRBD1
TGTGCCAGCAGTCGGGACTGGGAGACCCAGTACTTC	CASSRDWETQYF	.	TRBV6-6	12	TRBJ2-5	.
TGTGCCAGCAGCAACACCTTCAACACCGGGGAGCTGTTTTTT	CASSNTFNTGELFF	.	TRBV5-4	14	TRBJ2-2	.
TGTGCCAGCAGCATGACAGGAATGAACACTGAAGCTTTCTTT	CASSMTGMNTEAFF	.	TRBV7-8	14	TRBJ1-1	.
TGTGCCAGTAGTACCTCCGGGACAGTGAACACTGAAGCTTTCTTT	CASSTSGTVNTEAFF	once	TRBV19	15	TRBJ1-1	TRBD1
TGTGCCAGCAGTGAAGAAGGCAGGGGCCAAGAGACCCAGTACTTC	CASSEEGRGQETQYF	.	TRBV2	15	TRBJ2-5	.
TGTGCCAGCAGCTTTACTAGCGGGGGAAGAGAGACCCAGTACTTC	CASSFTSGGRETQYF	.	TRBV7-9	15	TRBJ2-5	TRBD2
TGTGCCAGCAGTGATCCAGGGGGAGGTTTGGGCACTGAAGCTTTCTTT	CASSDPGGGLGTEAFF	.	TRBV2	16	TRBJ1-1	TRBD1
TGTGCCAGCAGCTTACACGGCTCCTACGAGCAGTACTTC	CASSLHGSYEQYF	.	TRBV7-6	13	TRBJ2-7	.
TGTGCCAGCAGCTTGGATGGCCAAAGTTCACCCCTCCACTTT	CASSLDGQSSPLHF	.	TRBV5-4	14	TRBJ1-6	.
TGTGCCAGCAGCCACCTAACAGGGGGCAGGATAAATGAGCAGTTCTTC	CASSHLTGGRINEQFF	.	TRBV3-1/TRBV3-2	16	TRBJ2-1	TRBD1
TGCGCCAGCAGCCAAGATTTGGCGGGGTATTACGAGCAGTACTTC	CASSQDLAGYYEQYF	.	TRBV4-3	15	TRBJ2-7	.
TGTGCCAGCAGTTATGGTCAACCTCAAGGGGGCACTGAAGCTTTCTTT	CASSYGQPQGGTEAFF	.	TRBV6-5	16	TRBJ1-1	.
TGTGCCAGCAGGCAGACAGGGTCTGGAAACACCATATATTTT	CASRQTGSGNTIYF	.	TRBV7-2	14	TRBJ1-3	TRBD1
TGTGCCAGCTCACCACTAGACAGTGCCGGATCACCCCTCCACTTT	CASSPLDSAGSPLHF	.	TRBV18	15	TRBJ1-6	.
TGTGCCAGCACCTCTTGGAGACTAGCGGAGAATGAGCAGTTCTTC	CASTSWRLAENEQFF	once	TRBV28	15	TRBJ2-1	TRBD2
TGTGCCACCAGTGATTTCGACAGGGGTGGCTACACCTTC	CATSDFDRGGYTF	few	TRBV24-1	13	TRBJ1-2	TRBD1
TGTGCCAGCAGTTTGGGGACAGGGGTGTACAATGAGCAGTTCTTC	CASSLGTGVYNEQFF	.	TRBV6-5	15	TRBJ2-1	TRBD1
TGTGCCAGCAGTTACATTGCGCCCTCCGGAGGCTATGGCTACACCTTC	CASSYIAPSGGYGYTF	.	TRBV6-5	16	TRBJ1-2	.
TGTGCCAGCAGCGAGGGAGAGGGGGAATACGATTACAATGAGCAGTTCTTC	CASSEGEGEYDYNEQFF	.	TRBV9	17	TRBJ2-1	.
TGTGCCAGCAGTTACTCGACGGACTACAAGCTAGCGGGAGACGGGACAGATACGCAGTATTTT	CASSYSTDYKLAGDGTDTQYF	.	TRBV6-2/TRBV6-3	21	TRBJ2-3	TRBD2
TGTGCCAACAGGGACATTCTCGACCTGGGGGGCTACACCTTC	CANRDILDLGGYTF	.	TRBV21-1	14	TRBJ1-2	.
TGTGCCAGCAGCTACGACCCCCTACAGGGGTGGCCCCGCGAGCAGTACTTC	CASSYDPLQGWPREQYF	few	TRBV28	17	TRBJ2-7	TRBD1
TGCGCCAGCAGCTTAGCAGGGATGGGTTCACCCCTCCACTTT	CASSLAGMGSPLHF	.	TRBV5-1	14	TRBJ1-6	.
TGTGCCAGTAGTATCAGGGTCAGCACAGATACGCAGTATTTT	CASSIRVSTDTQYF	.	TRBV19	14	TRBJ2-3	.